Listed below are T cell receptor beta chains from one sample, sequenced in a study of PD-1 blockade in classical Hodgkin lymphoma. The assay was immunoSEQ multiplex PCR, and TCRdb's table has in-frame clones only and misses some. The sample shows 90,000 or so clones, about nine tenths of them seen only once. Material: peripheral blood mononuclear cells (PBMCs), obtained before the second cycle of nivolumab. These receptors were collected from a human donor with classical Hodgkin lymphoma. Both conserved end residues are part of each CDR3. Fields, in order: J gene, clone size, V gene, D gene, CDR3 protein, CDR3 DNA. The D gene is left open where the match is weak. Rows give clone size only sometimes, using once, few, many, or a class for an expanded clone.

>TRBJ2-1|NA|TRBV11-3|TRBD2
CASSSTSGRVINEQFF
TGTGCCAGCAGCTCGACTAGCGGGAGGGTCATTAATGAGCAGTTCTTC
>TRBJ1-2|NA|TRBV30|NA
CAWSDVTGLANYGYTF
TGTGCCTGGAGTGACGTTACAGGTTTAGCTAACTATGGCTACACCTTC
>TRBJ2-7|NA|TRBV2|NA
CASGVIRDYEQYF
TGTGCCAGCGGGGTCATAAGGGACTACGAGCAGTACTTC
>TRBJ1-1|NA|TRBV5-4|NA
CASSPGANTEAFF
TGTGCCAGCAGCCCCGGGGCTAACACTGAAGCTTTCTTT
>TRBJ2-7|NA|TRBV28|TRBD2
CASSSSGSGSYEQYF
TGTGCCAGCAGTTCTAGCGGGAGCGGTTCCTACGAGCAGTACTTC
>TRBJ2-2|NA|TRBV10-2|TRBD1
CASSESDRGTGELFF
TGCGCCAGCAGTGAGTCCGACAGGGGAACCGGGGAGCTGTTTTTT
>TRBJ2-7|NA|TRBV6-1|NA
CASSVVATFYEQYF
TGTGCCAGCAGTGTCGTCGCTACCTTCTACGAGCAGTACTTC
>TRBJ1-3|once|TRBV30|NA
CAWTGDSGNTIYF
TGTGCCTGGACGGGAGACTCTGGAAACACCATATATTTT
>TRBJ1-1|NA|TRBV19|NA
CASSVRRSANTEAFF
TGTGCCAGTAGTGTCAGGCGATCCGCGAACACTGAAGCTTTCTTT
>TRBJ2-3|NA|TRBV11-2|NA
CASSHPLRADTQYF
TGTGCCAGCAGCCACCCCCTTCGGGCAGATACGCAGTATTTT
>TRBJ2-6|NA|TRBV6-5|NA
CASRNTGKGANVLTF
TGTGCCAGCAGAAACACGGGTAAGGGGGCCAACGTCCTGACTTTC
>TRBJ1-2|once|TRBV5-8|NA
CASRTLPSYTF
TGTGCCAGCAGGACCCTACCCAGCTACACCTTC
>TRBJ2-5|NA|TRBV27|NA
CASSISYPGFYGETQYF
TGTGCCAGCAGTATCTCTTATCCGGGGTTCTATGGGGAGACCCAGTACTTC